This record covers a single TCR beta chain. In the authors' methods: Estimates of nucleated cell counts were drawn from the amplification of reference gene primers. Some clones are missing from TCRdb's copy, which holds only in-frame ones; the method was immunoSEQ multiplex PCR. For V, J and clone size, that table is used; D and trimming come from the DNA. This table has fewer than 300,000 clones, 82% appearing once. The CDR3 extends over 17 amino acids. Germline values: CDR1 KGHDR, CDR2 SFDVKD. V lost 3 bases and J 2 bases, leaving 18 bases between the germline ends. The data derive from a study of blood T cell repertoires in COVID-19. Study as a whole: Some COVID-19 samples were acute and others convalescent; all came from the United States, Italy and Spain. Nucleic acid was either cDNA or gDNA, and it came from T cells, B-cell-depleted T cells, or PBMCs.

Sequencing was carried out using peripheral blood. The chain has TRBV24-1 and TRBJ2-5, with D possibly being TRBD2 (6 bases). The sequence derives from a woman aged 18-29 years with acute or convalescent COVID-19. The CDR3 bases are TGTGCCACCAGTGATCCACCCAGCCTGGAGGGTCAAGAGACCCAGTACTTC. It codes for CATSDPPSLEGQETQYF.